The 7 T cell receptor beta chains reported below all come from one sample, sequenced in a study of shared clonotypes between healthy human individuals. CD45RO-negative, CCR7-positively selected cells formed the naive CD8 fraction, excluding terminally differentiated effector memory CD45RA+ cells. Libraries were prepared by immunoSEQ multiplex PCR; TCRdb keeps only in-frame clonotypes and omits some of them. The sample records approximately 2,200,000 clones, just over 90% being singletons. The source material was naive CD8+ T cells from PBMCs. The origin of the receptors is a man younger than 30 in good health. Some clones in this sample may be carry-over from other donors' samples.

The CDR3 is CASSESSSGSYEQYF. In nucleotides, the CDR3 is TGTGCCAGCAGTGAAAGTTCTAGCGGGTCCTACGAGCAGTACTTC. The rearrangement links TRBV2 to TRBJ2-7, with TRBD2 matching over 8 bases. This CDR3 has 15 residues. V lost 2 bases, J lost 1 base, and 4 bases stayed unmatched. Germline V gene lookup returns CDR1 SNHLY and CDR2 FYNNEI.

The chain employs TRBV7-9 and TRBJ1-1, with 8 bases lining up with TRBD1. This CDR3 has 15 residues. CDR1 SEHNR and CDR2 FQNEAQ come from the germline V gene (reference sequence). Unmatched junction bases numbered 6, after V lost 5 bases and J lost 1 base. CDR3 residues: CASSPRTGPNTEAFF. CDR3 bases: TGTGCCAGCAGCCCCAGGACAGGGCCGAACACTGAAGCTTTCTTT.

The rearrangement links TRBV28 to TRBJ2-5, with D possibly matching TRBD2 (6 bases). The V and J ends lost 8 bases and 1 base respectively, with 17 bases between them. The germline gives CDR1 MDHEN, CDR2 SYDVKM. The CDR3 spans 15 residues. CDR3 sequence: CASGWRLDPQETQYF. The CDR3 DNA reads TGTGCCAGCGGCTGGCGACTAGATCCCCAAGAGACCCAGTACTTC. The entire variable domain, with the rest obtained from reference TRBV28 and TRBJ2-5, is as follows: DVKVTQSSRYLVKRTGEKVFLECVQDMDHENMFWYRQDPGLGLRLIYFSYDVKMKEKGDIPEGYSVSREKKERFSLILESASTNQTSMYLCASGWRLDPQETQYFGPGTRLLVL.

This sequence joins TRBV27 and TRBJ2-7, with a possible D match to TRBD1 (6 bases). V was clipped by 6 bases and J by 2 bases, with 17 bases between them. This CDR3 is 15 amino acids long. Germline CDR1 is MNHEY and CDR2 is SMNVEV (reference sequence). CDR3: CASSTQGAYAYEQYF. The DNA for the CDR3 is TGTGCCAGCAGCACACAGGGAGCCTATGCCTACGAGCAGTACTTC.

The CDR3 is CASSSVAGSLNEQFF. DNA of the CDR3: TGTGCCAGCAGCTCCGTGGCAGGATCTTTGAATGAGCAGTTCTTC. The genes are TRBV7-3 and TRBJ2-1, with unresolved D. Germline V gene lookup returns CDR1 SGHTA and CDR2 FQGTGA. The CDR3 length is 15 residues. Trimming stripped 4 bases from V and 7 bases from J, with 17 bases between.

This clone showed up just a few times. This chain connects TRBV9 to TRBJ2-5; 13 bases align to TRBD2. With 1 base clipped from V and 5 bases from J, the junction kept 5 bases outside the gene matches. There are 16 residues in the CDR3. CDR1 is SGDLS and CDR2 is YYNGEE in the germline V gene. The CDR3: CASSVWGLAGTETQYF. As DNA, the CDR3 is TGTGCCAGCAGCGTATGGGGACTAGCGGGAACGGAGACCCAGTACTTC.

The CDR3: CSATLPGRPNYGYTF. DNA for the CDR3: TGCAGCGCCACATTACCGGGACGGCCTAACTATGGCTACACCTTC. The chain links TRBV29-1 to TRBJ1-2, with D possibly being TRBD1 (5 bases). CDR3 length: 15 residues. Germline values: CDR1 SQVTM, CDR2 ANQGSEA. The V and J ends lost 7 bases and 0 bases respectively, with 18 bases between them.